This T cell receptor beta chain was recovered during a study of sequential checkpoint blockade in melanoma. The ends lost 6 bases at V and 6 bases at J; junction bases unmatched: 14. The CDR3 has 16 residues. In germline, CDR1 is SNHLY, CDR2 FYNNEI. Profiling relied on immunoSEQ multiplex PCR, and the TCRdb table lists in-frame clones only, not all of them. This table holds about 21,000 clones, roughly 80% found once. This clone showed up just once. Treatment meaning: randomized to nivolumab then ipilimumab (arm A) or the reverse (arm B). The rearrangement uses TRBV2 and TRBJ1-2; 9 positions agree with TRBD1. This receptor was identified in a human donor with melanoma. Sequencing used CD8+ T cells sorted from blood (inferred from file names), obtained from a patient given nivolumab and ipilimumab in sequence. As DNA, the CDR3 is TGTGCCAGCAGCGATTTGAACAGGGGGCTCTTCGATGGCTACACCTTC. Amino acids: CASSDLNRGLFDGYTF.